What follows describes a single T cell receptor (beta chain). These data belong to a study of blood T cell repertoires in COVID-19. The CDR3 has 19 amino acids. The V segment lost 3 bases and the J segment 1 base; nucleotides outside the gene matches: 16. Per the germline V gene, CDR1 is MGHRA and CDR2 is YSYEKL. TCRdb's table, derived via immunoSEQ multiplex PCR, lists solely in-frame clones and lacks some. The sample lists 150,000 to 200,000 clones, roughly 82% seen once, with approximately 9.9% in the top ten. Sequencing was carried out using PBMCs or T cells enriched from blood (not recorded which). The chain has TRBV4-1 and TRBJ2-7, with 9 bases aligning to TRBD2. This clonotype was obtained from a man aged 45-60 years who had recovered from COVID-19. The CDR3 here is CASSHLFGAGGPGSYEQYF. In DNA, the CDR3 is TGCGCCAGCAGCCATCTTTTCGGGGCGGGAGGGCCTGGGTCCTACGAGCAGTACTTC.